The clone carrying this T cell receptor beta chain was detected a few times. The antigen remains undetermined. This sample was taken from a study of CD8 T cells in ankylosing spondylitis. Findings and caveats of the study: Seemingly characteristic of ankylosing spondylitis blood was a TCR beta motif consisting of about 8 highly homologous variants.

Trimming removed 10 bases from V and 2 bases from J, with 15 bases in between. The CDR3 loop spans 14 amino acids. The germline V gene has CDR1 MNHNS and CDR2 SASEGT. Quantitative 5'-RACE was performed with molecular barcodes, and it yielded the TCR beta libraries. TCRdb re-derived calls from the 5' RACE reads in MiXCR, one entry per CDR3 protein. The profile shows some 840,000 distinct CDR3 sequences, roughly 12% of them singletons. Sequencing was carried out using blood, either unsorted or a sorted T cell fraction (not recorded which). The TCR was taken from a male donor with ankylosing spondylitis. J is TRBJ2-1 and V is TRBV6-1; possible D gene TRBD2, 6 bases. The DNA of the CDR3 is TGTGCCATACAACCGGGGGTCACCTACAATGAGCAGTTCTTC. This translates into CAIQPGVTYNEQFF.